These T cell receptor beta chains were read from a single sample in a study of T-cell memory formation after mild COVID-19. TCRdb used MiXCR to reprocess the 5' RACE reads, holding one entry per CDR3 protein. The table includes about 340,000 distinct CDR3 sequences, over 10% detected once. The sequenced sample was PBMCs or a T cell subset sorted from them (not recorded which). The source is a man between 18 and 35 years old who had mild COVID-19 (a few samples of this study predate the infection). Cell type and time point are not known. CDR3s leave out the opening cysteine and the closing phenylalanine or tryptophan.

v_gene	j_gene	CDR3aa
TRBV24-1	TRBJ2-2	ATSDPGQGLNTGELF
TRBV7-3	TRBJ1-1	ASSSELRTGHMNTEAF
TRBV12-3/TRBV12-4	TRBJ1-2	ASTKPRVGLRRTNYGYT
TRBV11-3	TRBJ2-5	ASSLVFSVGRRGTQY
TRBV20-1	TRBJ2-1	SARDPHVWKRGVYNEQF
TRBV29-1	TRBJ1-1	SVEDYGGSNTEAF
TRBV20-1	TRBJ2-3	NAIPHTDTQY
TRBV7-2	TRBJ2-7	ASSPGTGSGYEQY
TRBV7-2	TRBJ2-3	ASSSYGGLTDTQY
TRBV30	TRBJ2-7	AWSVKLVRGSSYEQY
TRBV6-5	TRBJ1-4	ASSYYGPGGKLF
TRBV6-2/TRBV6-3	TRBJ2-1	ASSLATRANEQF
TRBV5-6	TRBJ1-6	ASRQTSDSYNSPLH
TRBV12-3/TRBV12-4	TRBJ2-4	ASSLAGHGAKNIQY
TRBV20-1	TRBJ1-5	SARDHTRGDQPQH
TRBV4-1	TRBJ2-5	ASSTGSGEETQY
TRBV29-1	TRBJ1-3	SVQGFGNTIY
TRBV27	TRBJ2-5	ASSSPGPWHSGGWETQY
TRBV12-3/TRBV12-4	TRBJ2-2	ASSQDRGGNTGELF
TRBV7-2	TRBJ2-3	ASSSQGVTQY
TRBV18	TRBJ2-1	ASSLGLDEQF
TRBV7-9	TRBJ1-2	ASRQLGGKGYT
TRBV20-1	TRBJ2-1	SATSNEQF
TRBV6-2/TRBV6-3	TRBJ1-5	ASSASLTGGNQPQH
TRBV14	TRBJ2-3	ASSLTQTDTQY
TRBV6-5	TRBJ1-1	ASSSVDDTEAF
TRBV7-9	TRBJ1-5	ASSSYEGGYSNQPQH
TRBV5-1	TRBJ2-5	ASSSAGTEQETQY
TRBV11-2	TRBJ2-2	ASSLLQGPTGELF
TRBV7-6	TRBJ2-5	ASSLSGATSGETQY
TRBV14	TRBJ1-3	ASSQDLSGRRGNTIY
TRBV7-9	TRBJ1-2	ASRYLTGQVNYGYT
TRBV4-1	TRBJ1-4	ASSQGSFTNEKLF
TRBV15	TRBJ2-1	ATSVMTGGYEQF
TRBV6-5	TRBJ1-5	ASSYSYPPSSNQPQH
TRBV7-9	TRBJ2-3	ASSLSEVDTQY
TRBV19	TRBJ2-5	ASSGTGVAGTQY
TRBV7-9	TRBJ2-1	ASSWTGGTNNEQF
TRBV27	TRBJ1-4	ASQDREGGEKLF
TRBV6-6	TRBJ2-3	ASLAPSTDTQY
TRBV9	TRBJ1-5	ASSITGSGQPQH
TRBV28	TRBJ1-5	ASSRQGSYQPQH
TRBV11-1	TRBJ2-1	ASSRLGGNEQF
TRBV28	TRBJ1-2	AIGQGWYGYT